A single sample is the source of the 25 T cell receptor beta chains below, sequenced in a study of blood T cells in healthy people across ages (dated by TCRdb to about 2015). Libraries were made using 5' RACE. TCRdb lists the instrument as Illumina HiSeq 2500. The second PCR ran for about 6 to 12 cycles and used a J-beta primer mix along with a sample-barcoded 5' primer. TCRdb took the public reads, trimmed them with fastp at Q25, ran MiXCR for clone calling and kept in-frame beta chains. When rows share a CDR3 protein, they turn into one entry using the most common DNA and genes. The sample records over a million distinct CDR3 sequences, about 45% of which are singletons. In total, the top ten clones hold 4% of the sample. Material: blood. Receptors were obtained from a woman younger than 35 in good health.

The rearrangement links TRBV29-1 to TRBJ2-7; 10 positions agree with TRBD2. V trimming: 6 bases; J trimming: 0 bases; junction bases outside the gene matches: 11. There are 16 residues in the CDR3. CDR1 SQVTM and CDR2 ANQGSEA come from the germline V gene. The CDR3 sequence is CSVAGTSAQFSYEQYF. In DNA, the CDR3 is TGCAGCGTGGCCGGGACTAGCGCCCAATTCTCCTACGAGCAGTACTTC.

In the case of this clonotype: With a much larger clone just one base away, this may be a read error. V gene TRBV7-3 combines with J gene TRBJ2-5; the D gene could be TRBD1 or TRBD2 (5 bases each). CDR1 and CDR2 from the germline V gene are SGHTA and FQGTGA. The CDR3 contains 16 residues. The CDR3 nucleotides are TGTGCCCGCAGGGATATTTCAGGAGGCGGTTACAATGAGCAGTACTTC. Amino acid sequence: CARRDISGGGYNEQYF.

This clonotype was counted a single time. The gene calls are TRBV25-1 and TRBJ2-3; no definite D call. The CDR3 has 13 amino acids. Per the germline V gene, CDR1 is MGHDK and CDR2 is SYGVNS. Trimming removed 7 bases from V and 1 base from J, with 9 bases in between. CDR3 nucleotide sequence: TGTGCCAGCATCCCACCTGGCACAGATACGCAGTATTTT. Protein: CASIPPGTDTQYF.

The count of this clonotype is one. The rearrangement joins TRBV12-3 or TRBV12-4 to TRBJ2-2; TRBD2 matches at 11 bases. CDR3 length equals 16 residues. J lost 5 bases, V lost 6 bases, and 8 bases had no gene match. The CDR3 spells CASRIASGGLTGELFF. The CDR3 nucleotides read TGTGCCAGCAGGATCGCTAGCGGGGGGTTGACCGGGGAGCTGTTTTTT.

V is TRBV7-9 and J is TRBJ1-2; 8 nucleotides agree with TRBD1. V shed 4 bases and J 8 bases; nucleotides not matched to a gene: 6. The CDR3 extends over 13 amino acids. Germline loops: CDR1 SEHNR, CDR2 FQNEAQ (reference sequence). As DNA, the CDR3 is TGTGCCAGCAGCTCACAGGGGGTTCACGGCTACACCTTC. Translation gives CASSSQGVHGYTF. The variable domain in full, with the rest retrieved from reference TRBV7-9 and TRBJ1-2, is DTGVSQNPRHKITKRGQNVTFRCDPISEHNRLYWYRQTLGQGPEFLTYFQNEAQLEKSRLLSDRFSAERPKGSFSTLEIQRTEQGDSAMYLCASSSQGVHGYTFGSGTRLTVV.

The gene calls are TRBV25-1 and TRBJ1-5, with D tentatively TRBD1 (6 bases). V lost 4 bases and J lost 0, with 10 bases in between. Germline-derived CDR1 and CDR2 are MGHDK and SYGVNS. The CDR3 spans 15 residues. The CDR3 DNA sequence: TGTGCCAGCAGTGGACAGGATTATAGCAATCAGCCCCAGCATTTT. It encodes CASSGQDYSNQPQHF.

The J gene is TRBJ1-1, the V gene TRBV6-2 or TRBV6-3, with 10 bases lining up with TRBD1. Trimming at V came to 11 bases and at J to 8 bases, leaving 8 bases not matched to a gene. The CDR3 length is 12 residues. Germline CDR1 MNHEY, CDR2 SVGEGT. CDR3 DNA sequence: TGTGCCGGCGGACAGGGGGGTGCAGAAGCTTTCTTT. This translates into CAGGQGGAEAFF.

V and J are TRBV20-1 and TRBJ1-1, with D tentatively TRBD1 (5 bases). CDR1 is DFQATT, CDR2 SNEGSKA, per germline (reference sequence). Between the trimmed V and J ends, which lost 3 bases and 6 bases, there was a span of 14 bases. CDR3 length equals 13 residues. CDR3 in DNA: TGCAGTGCTAGGTCCAGGGTGTACGCTGAAGCTTTCTTT. This encodes CSARSRVYAEAFF.

A note on this clonotype: Germline is not matched at one junction end, which may reflect a read error. The J gene is TRBJ2-7, the V gene TRBV28; 7 nucleotides match TRBD2. There are 17 residues in the CDR3. Germline CDR1 is MDHEN and CDR2 is SYDVKM. The CDR3 region has the DNA TGTACCAGCAGTTTATTCCGGGAGGCAGGGCAGGTCCACGAGCAGTACTTC. It is translated as CTSSLFREAGQVHEQYF.

Regarding this clonotype: The junction does not match germline at one end; this may be a read error. This rearrangement joins TRBV25-1 to TRBJ1-1, with D perhaps matching TRBD1 (5 bases). The length of the CDR3 is 13 residues. Germline CDR1 and CDR2: MGHDK and SYGVNS. CDR3: CASGADWRTEVFF. The DNA of the CDR3 is TGTGCCAGCGGGGCCGACTGGAGGACTGAAGTTTTCTTT.

V usage is TRBV4-1 and J usage is TRBJ1-2; D remains unclear. V lost 4 bases and J 5 bases, leaving 20 bases between the germline ends. Germline V gene lookup returns CDR1 MGHRA and CDR2 YSYEKL. The length of the CDR3 is 16 residues. The DNA of the CDR3 is TGCGCCAGCAGCCGATGGTGGGAGGGTGATCTATATGGCTACACCTTC. It codes for CASSRWWEGDLYGYTF.

The CDR3 spells CASRKGAQNTEAFF. The CDR3 region has the DNA TGTGCCAGCAGAAAGGGGGCCCAGAACACTGAAGCTTTCTTT. The chain couples TRBV12-3 or TRBV12-4 to TRBJ1-1; TRBD1 aligns across 7 bases. This CDR3 spans 14 amino acids. V was pared by 6 bases and J by 1 base, with 5 bases of the junction left unmatched.

The V and J genes are TRBV4-3 and TRBJ2-3; 9 nucleotides align to TRBD2. V gave up 0 bases and J gave up 7 bases; unmatched junction bases: 11. The CDR3 extends over 17 amino acids. Germline V gene sequence: CDR1 LGHNA, CDR2 YSLEER. The CDR3 coding sequence is TGCGCCAGCAGCCAAGAAGACTTCGCTAGCGGGAAGAATACGCAGTATTTT. It is translated as CASSQEDFASGKNTQYF.

The rearrangement uses TRBV6-2 or TRBV6-3 and TRBJ1-2; the D gene is possibly TRBD1 (5 bases). Trimming left V 4 bases short and J 8 bases short, with 11 bases between. The CDR3 covers 12 residues. CDR1 and CDR2 from the germline V gene are MNHEY and SVGEGT. This CDR3 is CASSLDTRGYTF. The CDR3 DNA sequence: TGTGCCAGCAGTTTGGACACGAGAGGCTACACCTTC.

The CDR3 loop reads CASSVGGFIETQYF. DNA of the CDR3: TGTGCCAGCAGCGTAGGCGGTTTTATAGAGACCCAGTACTTC. V gene TRBV9 combines with J gene TRBJ2-7; D gene ambiguous. The DNA end is more similar to TRBJ2-5, so the J call may be wrong. The CDR3 spans 14 residues. CDR1 and CDR2 from the germline V gene are SGDLS and YYNGEE.

The chain uses TRBV7-3 and TRBJ1-1; 7 nucleotides line up with TRBD1. Per the germline V gene, CDR1 is SGHTA and CDR2 is FQGTGA. V shed 5 bases, J shed 9 bases, and the junction held 9 bases outside the gene matches. The CDR3 length is 13 residues. CDR3 DNA sequence: TGTGCCAGCAGCCCTAGGGGACAGCCTCAAGCTTTCTTT. Translated: CASSPRGQPQAFF.

The CDR3 sequence: CASSPRADQETQYF. The CDR3 DNA is TGTGCCAGCAGCCCAAGGGCTGACCAAGAGACCCAGTACTTC. The chain links TRBV7-3 to TRBJ2-5, with unresolved D. V gave up 5 bases and J gave up 0 bases, with 10 bases separating them. Per the germline V gene, CDR1 is SGHTA and CDR2 is FQGTGA. The CDR3 has 14 residues.

This clonotype has more than one count but fewer than ten. The gene calls are TRBV28 and TRBJ2-1; 9 bases line up with TRBD1. Trimming removed 10 bases from V and 6 bases from J; junction bases left unmatched: 10. The CDR3 is made up of 14 amino acids. Germline V gene sequence: CDR1 MDHEN, CDR2 SYDVKM. In nucleotides, the CDR3 is TGTGCCATCCGGACAGGGGTGATGGGCAATGAGCAGTTCTTC. Its translation: CAIRTGVMGNEQFF.

This chain joins TRBV7-9 and TRBJ1-1, with a weak D call TRBD1 (5 bases). This CDR3 spans 16 amino acids. Germline V CDR1 and CDR2: SEHNR, FQNEAQ (reference sequence). V lost 0 bases to trimming and J lost 0 bases, with 11 bases between them. The CDR3 DNA reads TGTGCCAGCAGCTTAGCGCCAGGGAGGTTGAACACTGAAGCTTTCTTT. Translating it yields CASSLAPGRLNTEAFF.

V is TRBV4-1 and J is TRBJ2-7, with TRBD1 matching over 7 bases. This CDR3 region has 17 residues. Germline CDR1 and CDR2: MGHRA and YSYEKL. Unmatched junction bases numbered 8, after V lost 0 bases and J lost 0 bases. CDR3 sequence (DNA): TGCGCCAGCAGCCAAGACCGGGACAGCTATAGCTCCTACGAGCAGTACTTC. Amino acids: CASSQDRDSYSSYEQYF.

This sequence joins TRBV20-1 and TRBJ1-6, with a weak D call TRBD1 (6 bases). V was cut by 3 bases and J by 2 bases, with 17 bases left in between. CDR1 and CDR2 from the germline V gene are DFQATT and SNEGSKA (reference sequence). This CDR3 is 17 amino acids long. Here the CDR3 reads CSARDQVRGTYNSPLHF. CDR3 sequence (DNA): TGCAGTGCTAGGGACCAAGTCAGGGGCACCTATAATTCACCCCTCCACTTT.

Note on this clonotype: At one end the junction does not follow the germline gene, possibly because of a read error. The chain carries TRBV20-1 and TRBJ2-4; D is ambiguous. With the DNA end fitting TRBJ2-7 better, the J assignment may be wrong. Germline CDR1 reads DFQATT; CDR2 reads SNEGSKA (reference sequence). There are 13 residues in the CDR3. Here the CDR3 reads CNAREGSVPEQYF. DNA of the CDR3: TGCAATGCTAGAGAAGGTTCCGTTCCCGAGCAGTACTTC.

This clonotype was found a few times. The chain joins TRBV7-9 to TRBJ2-1; 10 nucleotides agree with TRBD2. The germline V gene encodes CDR1 SEHNR and CDR2 FQNEAQ (reference sequence). The ends lost 6 bases at V and 0 bases at J; junction bases unmatched: 11. CDR3 length: 18 residues. The CDR3 DNA reads as TGTGCCAGCAGACTTGGACTAGCGGAAAGAAGCTCCTACAATGAGCAGTTCTTC. This encodes CASRLGLAERSSYNEQFF.

This clonotype was counted only a few times. The chain uses TRBV29-1 and TRBJ2-1; no reliable D call. Germline CDR1 SQVTM, CDR2 ANQGSEA. Trimming cost V 2 bases and J 3 bases, with 5 bases left between them. The CDR3 has 12 residues. CDR3 region: CSVEFSYNEQFF. The CDR3, as DNA: TGCAGCGTTGAATTTAGCTACAATGAGCAGTTCTTC.

The chain joins TRBV4-2 to TRBJ1-5; D uncertain. The germline V and J ends were trimmed by 3 bases and 4 bases, with 19 bases remaining between them. Germline V gene data show CDR1 as LGHNA and CDR2 as YNFKEQ. This CDR3 is built from 17 residues. For the CDR3, the DNA is TGTGCCAGCAGCCACCGACTGGAGGGTGTGAGGAATCAGCCCCAGCATTTT. It specifies CASSHRLEGVRNQPQHF.